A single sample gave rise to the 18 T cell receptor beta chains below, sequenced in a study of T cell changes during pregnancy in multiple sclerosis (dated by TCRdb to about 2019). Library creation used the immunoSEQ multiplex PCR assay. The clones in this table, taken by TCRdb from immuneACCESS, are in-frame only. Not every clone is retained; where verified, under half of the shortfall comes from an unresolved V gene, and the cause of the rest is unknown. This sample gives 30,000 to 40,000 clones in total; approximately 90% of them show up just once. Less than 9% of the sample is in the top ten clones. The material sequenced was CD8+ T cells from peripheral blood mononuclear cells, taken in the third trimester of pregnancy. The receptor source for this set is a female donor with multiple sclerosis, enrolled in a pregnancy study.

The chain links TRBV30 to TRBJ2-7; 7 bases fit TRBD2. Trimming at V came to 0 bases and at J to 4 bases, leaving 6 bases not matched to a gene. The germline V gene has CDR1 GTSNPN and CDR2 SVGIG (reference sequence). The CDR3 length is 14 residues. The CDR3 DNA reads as TGTGCCTGGAGTGTATTAAGGGGAGGGTACGAGCAGTACTTC. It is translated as CAWSVLRGGYEQYF.

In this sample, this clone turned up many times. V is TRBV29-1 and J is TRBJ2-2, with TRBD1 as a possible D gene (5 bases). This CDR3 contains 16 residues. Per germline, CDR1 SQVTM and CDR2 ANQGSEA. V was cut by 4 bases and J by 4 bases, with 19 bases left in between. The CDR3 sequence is CSVGAGDSEITGELFF. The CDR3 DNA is TGCAGCGTTGGGGCTGGAGACAGTGAAATCACCGGGGAGCTGTTTTTT.

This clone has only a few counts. CDR3 sequence (DNA): TGCGCCAGCAGTGAGGGTGAGAGCTCACCCCTCCACTTT. Protein: CASSEGESSPLHF. This chain uses TRBV10-1 with TRBJ1-6; D not resolved. This CDR3 is 13 amino acids long. The V gene lost 2 bases and the J gene lost 10 bases, with 9 bases spanning the gap. Looked up from germline, CDR1 is WNHNN and CDR2 is SYGVQD (reference sequence).

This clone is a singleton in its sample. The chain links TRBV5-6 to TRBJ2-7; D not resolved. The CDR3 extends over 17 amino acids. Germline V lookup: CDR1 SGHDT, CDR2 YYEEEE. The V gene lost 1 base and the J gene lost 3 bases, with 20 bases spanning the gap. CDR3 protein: CASSLFLMAGRDYEQYF. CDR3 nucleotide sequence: TGTGCCAGCAGCTTGTTCTTGATGGCAGGCCGTGACTACGAGCAGTACTTC.

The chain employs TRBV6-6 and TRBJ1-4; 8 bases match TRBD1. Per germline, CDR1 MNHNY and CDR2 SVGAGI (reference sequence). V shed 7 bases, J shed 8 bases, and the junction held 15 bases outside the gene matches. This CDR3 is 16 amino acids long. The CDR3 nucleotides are TGTGCCAGCATCTCAGGACAGGGAAGCGTGGGAGAAAAACTGTTTTTT. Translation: CASISGQGSVGEKLFF.

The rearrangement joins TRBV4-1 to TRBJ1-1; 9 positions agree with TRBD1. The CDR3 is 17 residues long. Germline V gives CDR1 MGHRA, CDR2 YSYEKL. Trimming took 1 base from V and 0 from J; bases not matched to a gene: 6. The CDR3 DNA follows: TGCGCCAGCAGCCAAGCCCACAGGGGGCTCATGAACACTGAAGCTTTCTTT. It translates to CASSQAHRGLMNTEAFF.

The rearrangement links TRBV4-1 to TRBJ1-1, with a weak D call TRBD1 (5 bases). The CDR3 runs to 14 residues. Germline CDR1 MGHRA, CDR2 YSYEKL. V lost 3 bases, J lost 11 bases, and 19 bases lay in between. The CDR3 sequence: CASSQLPRVMWAFF. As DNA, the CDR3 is TGCGCCAGCAGCCAGTTGCCCAGGGTTATGTGGGCTTTCTTT.

The CDR3: CASSRDTTTDTQYF. In nucleotides, the CDR3 is TGTGCCAGCAGTCGTGACACAACCACAGATACGCAGTATTTT. The J gene is TRBJ2-3, the V gene TRBV2; D is uncertain. V was trimmed by 5 bases and J by 2 bases, leaving 11 bases between them. This CDR3 spans 14 amino acids. The germline V gene encodes CDR1 SNHLY and CDR2 FYNNEI.

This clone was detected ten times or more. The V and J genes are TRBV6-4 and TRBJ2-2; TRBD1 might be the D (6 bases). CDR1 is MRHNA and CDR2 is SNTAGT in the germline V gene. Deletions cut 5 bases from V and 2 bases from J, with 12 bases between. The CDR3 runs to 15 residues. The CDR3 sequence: CASSTRQVNTGELFF. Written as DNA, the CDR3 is TGTGCCAGCAGTACCCGACAGGTTAACACCGGGGAGCTGTTTTTT.

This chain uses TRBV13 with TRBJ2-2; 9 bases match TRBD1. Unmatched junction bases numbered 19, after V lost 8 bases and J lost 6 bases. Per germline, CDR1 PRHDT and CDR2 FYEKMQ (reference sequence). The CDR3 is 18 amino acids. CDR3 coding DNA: TGTGCCAGCGCATCGACGCGGACAGGGGAAAGTTTGGCCGGGGAGCTGTTTTTT. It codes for CASASTRTGESLAGELFF.

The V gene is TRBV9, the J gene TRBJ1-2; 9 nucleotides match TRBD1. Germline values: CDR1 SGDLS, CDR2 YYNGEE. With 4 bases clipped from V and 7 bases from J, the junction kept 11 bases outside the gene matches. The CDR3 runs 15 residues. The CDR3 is CASSPLGTGTRGYTF. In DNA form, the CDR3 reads TGTGCCAGCAGCCCCTTAGGGACAGGGACTCGTGGCTACACCTTC.

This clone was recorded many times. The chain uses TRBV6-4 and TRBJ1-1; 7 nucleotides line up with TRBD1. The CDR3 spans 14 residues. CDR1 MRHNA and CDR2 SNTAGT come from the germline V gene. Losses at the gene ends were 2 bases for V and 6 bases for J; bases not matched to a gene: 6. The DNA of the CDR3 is TGTGCCAGCAGTGACGAGGAGGGGGCGGCTGAAGCTTTCTTT. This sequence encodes CASSDEEGAAEAFF.

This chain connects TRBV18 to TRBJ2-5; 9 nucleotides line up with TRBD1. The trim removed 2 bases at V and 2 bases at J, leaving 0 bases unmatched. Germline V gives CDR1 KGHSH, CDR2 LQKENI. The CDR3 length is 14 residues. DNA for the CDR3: TGTGCCAGCTCACCAGGGACAGGGCAAGAGACCCAGTACTTC. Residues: CASSPGTGQETQYF.

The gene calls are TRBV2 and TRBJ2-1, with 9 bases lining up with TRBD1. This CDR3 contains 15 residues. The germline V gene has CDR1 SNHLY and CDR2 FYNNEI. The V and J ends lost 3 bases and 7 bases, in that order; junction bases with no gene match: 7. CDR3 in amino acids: CASSDATGGRNEQFF. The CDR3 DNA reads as TGTGCCAGCAGTGATGCGACAGGGGGAAGGAATGAGCAGTTCTTC.

CDR3 in DNA: TGTGCCAGCAGCTTGGAGGGGGGGGGCACAGATACGCAGTATTTT. This sequence encodes CASSLEGGGTDTQYF. V gene TRBV5-6 combines with J gene TRBJ2-3; TRBD2 might be the D (7 bases). CDR1 and CDR2 from the germline V gene are SGHDT and YYEEEE. This CDR3 contains 15 residues. V was clipped by 0 bases and J by 1 base, with 9 bases between them. Full variable domain (outside the CDR3, taken from reference TRBV5-6 and TRBJ2-3): DAGVTQSPTHLIKTRGQQVTLRCSPKSGHDTVSWYQQALGQGPQFIFQYYEEEERQRGNFPDRFSGHQFPNYSSELNVNALLLGDSALYLCASSLEGGGTDTQYFGPGTRLTVL.

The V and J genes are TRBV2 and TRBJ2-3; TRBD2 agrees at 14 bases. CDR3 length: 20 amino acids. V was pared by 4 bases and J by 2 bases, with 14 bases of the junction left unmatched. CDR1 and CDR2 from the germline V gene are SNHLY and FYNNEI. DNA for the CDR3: TGTGCCAGCAGTGGCCCGGGACTAGCGGGGGCCCAGACTTTCACAGATACGCAGTATTTT. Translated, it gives CASSGPGLAGAQTFTDTQYF.

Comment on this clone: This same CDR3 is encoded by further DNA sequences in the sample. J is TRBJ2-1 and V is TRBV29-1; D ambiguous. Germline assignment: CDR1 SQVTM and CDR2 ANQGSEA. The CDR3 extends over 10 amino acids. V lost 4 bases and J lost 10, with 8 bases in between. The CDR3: CSVVSYEQFF. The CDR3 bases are TGCAGCGTTGTCTCCTACGAGCAGTTCTTC.

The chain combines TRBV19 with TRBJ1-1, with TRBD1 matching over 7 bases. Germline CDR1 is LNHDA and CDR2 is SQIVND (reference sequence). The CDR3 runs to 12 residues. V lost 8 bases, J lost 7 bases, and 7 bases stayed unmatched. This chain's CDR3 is CASEGARDEAFF. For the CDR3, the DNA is TGTGCCAGTGAGGGGGCCCGGGATGAAGCTTTCTTT.